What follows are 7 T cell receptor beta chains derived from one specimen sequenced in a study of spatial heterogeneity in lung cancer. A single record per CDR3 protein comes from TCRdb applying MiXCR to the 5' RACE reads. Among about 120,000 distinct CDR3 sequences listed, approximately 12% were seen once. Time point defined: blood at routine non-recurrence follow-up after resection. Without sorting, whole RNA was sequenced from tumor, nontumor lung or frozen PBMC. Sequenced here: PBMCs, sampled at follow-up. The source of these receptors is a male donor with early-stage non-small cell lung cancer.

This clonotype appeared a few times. The CDR3, as DNA: TGCGCCAGCAGCCAAGAGCCATATCAGCCCCAGCATTTT. It encodes CASSQEPYQPQHF. The gene calls are TRBV4-3 and TRBJ1-5; D is unclear. Trimming took off 0 bases at V and 5 bases at J, with 5 bases between the two ends. This CDR3 has 13 residues. Looked up from germline, CDR1 is LGHNA and CDR2 is YSLEER.

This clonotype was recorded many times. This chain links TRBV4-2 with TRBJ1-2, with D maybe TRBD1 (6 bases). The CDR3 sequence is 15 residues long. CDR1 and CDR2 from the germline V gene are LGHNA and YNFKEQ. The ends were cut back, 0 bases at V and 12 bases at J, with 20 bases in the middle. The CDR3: CASSQDYAGAGADTF. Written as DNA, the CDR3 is TGTGCCAGCAGCCAAGATTACGCAGGGGCCGGGGCCGACACCTTC.

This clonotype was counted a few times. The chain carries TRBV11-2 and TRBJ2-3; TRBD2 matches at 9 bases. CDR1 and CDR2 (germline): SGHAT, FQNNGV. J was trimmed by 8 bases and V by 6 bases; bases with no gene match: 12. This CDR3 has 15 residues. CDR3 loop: CASRVAGAADFTQYF. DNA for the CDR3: TGTGCCAGCAGGGTAGCGGGGGCCGCGGATTTTACGCAGTATTTT.

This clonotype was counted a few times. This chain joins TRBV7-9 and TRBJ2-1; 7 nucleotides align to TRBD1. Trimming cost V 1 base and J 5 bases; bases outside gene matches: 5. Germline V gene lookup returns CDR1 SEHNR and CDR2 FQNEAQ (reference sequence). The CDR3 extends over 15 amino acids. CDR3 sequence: CASSLGPGGNNEQFF. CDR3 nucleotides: TGTGCCAGCAGCTTAGGTCCAGGGGGAAACAATGAGCAGTTCTTC.

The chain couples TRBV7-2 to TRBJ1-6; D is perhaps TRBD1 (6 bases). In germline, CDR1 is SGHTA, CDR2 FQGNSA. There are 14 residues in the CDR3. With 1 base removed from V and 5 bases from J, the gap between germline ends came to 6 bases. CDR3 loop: CASSLGTDNSPLHF. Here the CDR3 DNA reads TGTGCCAGCAGCTTAGGGACAGATAATTCACCCCTCCACTTT.

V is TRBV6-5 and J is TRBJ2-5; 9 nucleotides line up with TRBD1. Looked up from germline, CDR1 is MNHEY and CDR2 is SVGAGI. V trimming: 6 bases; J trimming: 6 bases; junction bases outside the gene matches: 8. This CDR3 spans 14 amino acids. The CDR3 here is CASSPGQGTKTQYF. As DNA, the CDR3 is TGTGCCAGCAGCCCGGGACAGGGTACGAAGACCCAGTACTTC.

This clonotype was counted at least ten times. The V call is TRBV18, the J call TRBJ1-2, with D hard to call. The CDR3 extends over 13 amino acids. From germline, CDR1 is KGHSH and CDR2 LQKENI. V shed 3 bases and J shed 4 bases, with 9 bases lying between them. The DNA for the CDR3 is TGTGCCAGCTCACCCGGTGAGGGCTATGGCTACACCTTC. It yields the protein CASSPGEGYGYTF.